What follows is one T cell receptor beta chain and its context. Its antigen has not been determined. Base-call qualities are not available, and no considerably larger clone is one nucleotide away. Libraries were prepared through the immunoSEQ multiplex PCR assay. For the multiplex PCR, a mixture combining 60 forward primers for TCR Vbeta segments and 13 reverse primers for TCR Jbeta segments was used. The CDR3 region of rearranged TCR beta genes was amplified from genomic DNA with a multiplex PCR assay. On the Illumina HiSeq System, the amplified TCR beta libraries were sequenced as 87-base-pair reads. In the paper's pipeline: A later analysis counted 65 million to 90 million unique TCR beta chains across the 550 to 700 repertoires, and 10 million to 12 million of these chains were shared by at least two donors. Raw reads were error-corrected and collapsed into unique sequences by a nearest-neighbor algorithm in which closely related sequences were merged to remove PCR and sequencing errors. Alignment of CDR3 sequences to IMGT reference sequences was used to assign V, D and J gene segments. For a sequence to be retained, a match of at least six nucleotides was required to both a V gene segment and a J gene segment. A rearrangement counted as productive if the CDR3 had no stop codons and remained in frame with V and J, and every other rearrangement counted as non-productive. Following IMGT convention, CDR3 was defined as the stretch from the second conserved V-encoded cysteine to the conserved J-encoded phenylalanine. The earlier analysis of about 560 of the donors excluded any sequence lacking an unambiguous match to a single V gene segment. In an earlier analysis of several hundred of the donors, V segments were called functional above 56.7% productive rearrangements and were called segregating when the between-donor standard deviation exceeded 5%. A statistical classification framework was developed to diagnose cytomegalovirus status using the catalog of TCR beta chain sequences. In a later analysis, V and J genes were assigned by comparing TCR nucleotide sequences against IMGT/GENE-DB human TR gene sequences. The TCRdist pipeline was used in a later analysis to assign CDR3 sequences and most-parsimonious VDJ recombination scenarios. In a later analysis, each TCR beta chain was defined by its CDR3 amino acid sequence together with its V-gene family, and reads lacking a unique V-gene family were excluded. To address suspected cross-contamination and a sequencing artifact, a later analysis removed 550 to 750 highly shared, low-generation-probability nucleotide sequences. In a later analysis, a clonal expansion index for each public chain was calculated from normalized within-repertoire ranks of inferred template counts. A later analysis computed generation probabilities with a VDJ recombination model fitted to out-of-frame rearrangements, and checked the results against IGoR. In a later analysis, hypergeometric tests were used to score TCR-TCR, TCR-HLA and TCR-CMV co-occurrence, with a repertoire-size bias correction applied to TCR pairs. To estimate false discovery rates, a later analysis permuted the HLA or CMV assignments 20 times. In a later analysis, co-occurring TCRs were grouped with DBSCAN, and TCRdist sequence similarity was added when clustering was performed within HLA-allele-positive subsets. Repertoires with fewer than 30,000 or more than 120,000 public chains were left out of co-occurrence clustering, as were about five repertoires with anomalous nucleotide sharing. TCRdb retrieved this table from immuneACCESS and kept in-frame rearrangements only. Not all clones are present; in checked studies, unresolved V genes account for under half, and no reason is known for the remainder. V, J and clone size reflect that table, while D and trimming were determined from the DNA. Here the sample has 150,000 or so clones; roughly 80% occur a single time. Clones ranked in the top ten supply about 13% of the sample.

The germline V gene encodes CDR1 WSHSY and CDR2 SAAADI. The germline V and J ends show losses of 6 bases and 2 bases respectively, and no gene match explains 19 bases of the junction. The CDR3 has 18 amino acids, counting the end cysteine and phenylalanine. The retained sequence is limited to the CDR3, 54 bases, with the frame set at the first base. The cohort comprised fewer than 750 healthy bone marrow donors. At the time of sampling, all cohort members were nominally healthy, though unrecorded immune exposures were likely present. The donor was CMV seropositive and belonged to the group of about 290 seropositive cohort members. A peripheral blood sample was provided by each donor, and peripheral blood mononuclear cells were used for TCR beta sequencing. The Qiagen DNeasy Blood Extraction Kit was used to extract genomic DNA from the blood cell samples. These data are taken from a study of cytomegalovirus exposure and HLA in healthy donors (dated by TCRdb to between 2016 and 2019). Concerning the study at large: An earlier analysis of some 600 of the donors reported 250 to 350 Gb of sequence data and 117 million unique TCR beta sequences obtained from around 170 million T cells. Roughly 300 gigabases of sequencing data and 75 million to 85 million unique TCR sequences made up an early release that covered 500 to 700 HLA-typed donors. Of the roughly 390 genotyped donors, 65% to 90% fell in the genetic ancestry cluster associated with self-reported Caucasian donors. The study was designed to test whether signatures of past pathogen exposure could be identified by cataloging public T cell receptors. Using immunosequencing, the study profiled T cell repertoires from about 650 subjects and related those repertoires to cytomegalovirus serostatus. In addition to the first cohort of around 670 subjects, a separate validation cohort of 130 or so different subjects was used. The study combined high-throughput TCR immunosequencing, statistical association of individual TCRs with disease status, and machine learning to predict cytomegalovirus infection status. In a later analysis, previously published TCR beta repertoires from some 640 donors were re-analyzed and high-resolution HLA genotyping was added so that TCR occurrence patterns could be studied. The later analysis used no new phenotypic data to find candidate immune exposures, relying instead on TCR beta sequences and their occurrence across donors. In an earlier analysis of 587 of the donors, high-throughput TCR beta sequencing was used to judge whether each TCR beta V gene segment behaved as functional or pseudogenic. Donor age, sex, ethnicity and CMV serostatus were compiled alongside the repertoire data. A later genetic analysis used genome-wide SNP genotypes for about 65% of the 666 donors, treating that subset as a discovery cohort. Every repertoire in the discovery cohort had been generated on one and the same sequencing platform. Both class I and class II loci were covered by HLA typing, at four-digit resolution. Typing coverage varied by locus: 629-630 donors for A, B, C, DRB1 and DQB1; approximately 500 for DQA1; around 610 for DPA1; 400 to 480 for DPB1. Roughly 5 DR-DQ haplotypes were handled as single units for association and clustering, since linkage in the cohort was strong. Among 398 genotyped donors of the cohort, an average of around 240,000 unique TCR beta nucleotide sequences were sequenced per donor, approximately 20% of them non-productive. The investigation overall reported the following: The 87-base-pair reads could not distinguish some IMGT-functional V segments, including TRBV6-2 and TRBV6-3, so those segments were excluded. According to the authors, the approach could potentially be generalized to other disease states and immunological phenotypes. A further reported finding was that TCR beta sequences accurately predicted the HLA-A and HLA-B alleles for most subjects in the first cohort. The study listed 150 to 200 TCR beta chains as associated with cytomegalovirus. CMV serostatus was the only immune exposure information available for the cohort. Most TCR sequences were seen in very few donors, while some public TCRs were found in many individuals. In vitro tests confirmed that a few of the cytomegalovirus-associated TCR beta chains recognize cytomegalovirus antigens. A later genetic analysis associated a missense DCLRE1C variant with V-gene and J-gene trimming of TCR beta chains, and an independent cohort replicated the association. At a false discovery rate of 0.05, a later analysis linked 16,951 TCR beta sequences to specific HLA alleles. A later analysis reported that several top co-occurrence clusters appeared linked to parvovirus B19, influenza, CMV and Epstein-Barr virus. In a later analysis, the rate of TCR association differed among HLA loci, with DRB1 alleles having the most associated TCRs and HLA-C alleles having the fewest. A later analysis found that HLA-associated TCR beta chains were more clonally expanded and had lower generation probabilities than equally common non-associated chains. According to a later analysis, most CMV-associated TCR beta chains appeared to be HLA-restricted, and the HLA associations seemed to be driven largely by CMV exposure. Strong co-occurrence of HLA alleles, especially DR and DQ, made assigning TCR associations to individual alleles difficult. Correlated functional status among segregating V segments might be attributable to linkage disequilibrium, but an unknown experimental factor could not be ruled out. In this cohort, only TCR beta chains were sequenced, and detectable features were limited by the absence of alpha or paired-chain data. In a later genetic analysis, fewer N-insertions in productive TCRs were reported among donors in an Asian-associated ancestry cluster than the roughly 700-donor mean. The presence/absence analyses assumed that sequencing depth was roughly uniform across donors, and that assumption may not be true. Because counts were too low, roughly 17 rarely observed V segments, including chromosome 9 orphons, were left out of the earlier analysis of roughly 600 of the donors. Cytomegalovirus status was reported to be diagnosed by the classifier with high specificity and sensitivity in both the original and validation cohorts. Because some donors lacked HLA typing at each locus, the association tests relied only on the typed subset. An earlier analysis of approximately 530 of the donors showed that most TCR beta V segments appeared in productive rearrangements either about 90% or about 30% of the time, which broadly matched IMGT annotations. A cluster of highly shared sequence variants was judged likely to represent a technical artifact of the sequencing pipeline.

The TCR comes from a young man in good health and CMV-seropositive. The material sequenced was PBMCs. This sequence uses TRBV10-2 and TRBJ2-7; TRBD2 fits 7 bases in the junction. The CDR3 protein: CASRAGATNAGEAYEQYF. The nucleotide sequence reads TGCGCCAGCAGAGCCGGGGCAACCAACGCGGGAGAGGCCTACGAGCAGTACTTC.